These 21 T cell receptor beta chains came from one sample sequenced in a study of T-cell reconstitution after alpha-beta-depleted transplantation in children. Construction of the TCRbeta library involved unique molecular identifiers. TCRdb redid the calling of the PCR reads with MiXCR, one entry per CDR3 protein. The sample shows 900,000 or so distinct CDR3 sequences, roughly 15% of them seen only once. The starting material was PBMCs, mostly from graft donor cells, obtained 360 days after TCRalphabeta/CD19-depleted stem cell transplant. These receptor sequences come from a male patient between 10 and 17 years old who had a stem cell transplant for acute lymphoblastic leukemia, so the T cells may come from the graft donor.

This clonotype was picked up a small number of times. This chain uses TRBV12-3 or TRBV12-4 with TRBJ1-2, with TRBD1 as a possible D gene (5 bases). The CDR3 is made up of 12 amino acids. Deletions cut 10 bases from V and 6 bases from J, with 15 bases between. CDR3 loop: CATMGGDDGYTF. As DNA, the CDR3 is TGTGCCACTATGGGGGGGGATGATGGCTACACCTTC.

V and J are TRBV11-2 and TRBJ2-7; D is possibly TRBD1 (7 bases). Trimming removed 0 bases at V and 2 bases at J, with 11 bases between. Germline CDR1 reads SGHAT; CDR2 reads FQNNGV. This CDR3 region has 15 residues. The DNA for the CDR3 is TGTGCCAGCAGCTTAGATCCAGGGGGGACCTACGAGCAGTACTTC. Translation gives CASSLDPGGTYEQYF.

The chain is built from TRBV9 and TRBJ2-7, with D unclear. There are 14 residues in the CDR3. V lost 0 bases and J 4 bases, leaving 11 bases between the germline ends. The V gene's germline CDR1 is SGDLS and CDR2 YYNGEE. The CDR3 DNA sequence: TGTGCCAGCAGCGTAGCTTCCGCAGCTTACGAGCAGTACTTC. Its translation is CASSVASAAYEQYF.

This clonotype was found a few times. V usage is TRBV25-1 and J usage is TRBJ2-1, with TRBD2 identical over 8 bases. The CDR3 has 15 residues. The germline CDR1 and CDR2 sequences are MGHDK and SYGVNS. Trimming cost V 4 bases and J 8 bases; bases outside gene matches: 10. The CDR3 reads CASSGSRTSLYEQFF. The CDR3 DNA is TGTGCCAGCAGTGGTTCTCGGACTAGCTTGTATGAGCAGTTCTTC.

This chain joins TRBV11-2 and TRBJ2-3; D may be TRBD1 (7 bases). This CDR3 region has 17 residues. Trimming stripped 1 base from V and 0 bases from J, with 14 bases between. The V gene's germline CDR1 is SGHAT and CDR2 FQNNGV. In nucleotides, the CDR3 is TGTGCCAGCAGCTTAGTGGGGGCGGGACAGAGCACAGATACGCAGTATTTT. This translates into CASSLVGAGQSTDTQYF.

This clonotype was seen only a few times. CDR3 amino acids: CSVVRLAGGTHRGTQYF. The CDR3 bases are TGCAGCGTTGTTCGGCTAGCGGGGGGTACCCATCGGGGGACCCAGTACTTC. V is TRBV29-1 and J is TRBJ2-5, with 11 bases that match TRBD2. The CDR3 has 17 residues. J was trimmed by 7 bases and V by 4 bases; bases with no gene match: 17. Germline V gives CDR1 SQVTM, CDR2 ANQGSEA. Full variable domain (rest looked up from reference TRBV29-1 and TRBJ2-5): SAVISQKPSRDICQRGTSLTIQCQVDSQVTMMFWYRQQPGQSLTLIATANQGSEATYESGFVIDKFPISRPNLTFSTLTVSNMSPEDSSIYLCSVVRLAGGTHRGTQYFGPGTRLLVL.

The rearrangement joins TRBV27 to TRBJ2-7; 7 bases align to TRBD2. The junction had 19 bases not matched to a gene; V was cut back by 6 bases and J by 5 bases. The CDR3 runs to 17 residues. The germline CDR1 and CDR2 sequences are MNHEY and SMNVEV (reference sequence). The CDR3 DNA follows: TGTGCCAGCAGGATATTCCCGAAAGGGAGGGCCGCCGACGAGCAGTACTTC. Its protein product is CASRIFPKGRAADEQYF.

This chain joins TRBV7-8 and TRBJ2-3; no clear D gene. The germline CDR1 and CDR2 sequences are SGHVS and FQNEAQ. V lost 2 bases and J lost 1, with 10 bases in between. The CDR3 extends over 15 amino acids. CDR3 sequence: CASSLTTPRTDTQYF. The CDR3 nucleotides are TGTGCCAGCAGCTTAACCACACCGCGCACAGATACGCAGTATTTT.

This clonotype has only a few counts. V and J are TRBV6-5 and TRBJ2-3; 9 bases map to TRBD1. V lost 2 bases to trimming and J lost 3 bases; unmatched junction nucleotides: 3. This CDR3 has 15 residues. Germline V gene lookup returns CDR1 MNHEY and CDR2 SVGAGI. The CDR3 sequence: CASSYRDRETDTQYF. In DNA form, the CDR3 reads TGTGCCAGCAGTTACCGGGACAGGGAAACAGATACGCAGTATTTT.

This clonotype turned up a few times. The V gene is TRBV9, the J gene TRBJ1-2; no firm D call. Trimming pared 3 bases from V and 5 bases from J, leaving 14 bases between. From germline, CDR1 is SGDLS and CDR2 YYNGEE. This CDR3 has 14 amino acids. CDR3 protein: CASSAGPIPYGYTF. CDR3 DNA: TGTGCCAGCAGCGCCGGGCCAATTCCGTATGGCTACACCTTC.

The V and J genes are TRBV29-1 and TRBJ2-1; D is uncertain. Germline V CDR1 and CDR2: SQVTM, ANQGSEA. The CDR3 sequence is 13 residues long. V lost 4 bases, J lost 6 bases, and 13 bases lay in between. The CDR3 DNA is TGCAGCGTTGCCGTCCGGGCTACCAATGAGCAGTTCTTC. This gives the protein CSVAVRATNEQFF.

This clonotype was seen more than once but under ten times. This chain connects TRBV25-1 to TRBJ1-3; D unresolved. Per the germline V gene, CDR1 is MGHDK and CDR2 is SYGVNS. The CDR3 runs to 15 residues. The germline V and J ends were trimmed by 6 bases and 1 base, with 13 bases remaining between them. The CDR3 DNA reads TGTGCCAGCAGCTACGGGTTGAGGTCTGGAAACACCATATATTTT. Its translation is CASSYGLRSGNTIYF.

V is TRBV11-1 and J is TRBJ2-7; D uncertain. Trimming removed 8 bases at V and 4 bases at J, with 21 bases between. This CDR3 has 15 residues. The germline V gene encodes CDR1 SGHAT and CDR2 FQDESV (reference sequence). The CDR3 bases are TGTGCCAGCCACTACGGGTCACCGAGAAATTACGAGCAGTACTTC. As protein: CASHYGSPRNYEQYF. Full variable domain (missing parts from reference TRBV11-1 and TRBJ2-7): EAEVAQSPRYKITEKSQAVAFWCDPISGHATLYWYRQILGQGPELLVQFQDESVVDDSQLPKDRFSAERLKGVDSTLKIQPAELGDSAMYLCASHYGSPRNYEQYFGPGTRLTVT.

Ten or more counts support this clonotype. V is TRBV2 and J is TRBJ1-5; D remains ambiguous. Germline V lookup: CDR1 SNHLY, CDR2 FYNNEI. V gave up 3 bases and J gave up 2 bases, with 5 bases separating them. The CDR3 totals 13 residues. The CDR3, as DNA: TGTGCCAGCAGTGATCAGGGCAATCAGCCCCAGCATTTT. Amino acid sequence: CASSDQGNQPQHF.

The chain employs TRBV12-3 or TRBV12-4 and TRBJ2-2; weak D call: TRBD1 (6 bases). V was clipped by 1 base and J by 6 bases, with 9 bases between them. The CDR3 spans 14 residues. Here the CDR3 DNA reads TGTGCCAGCAGTTTAGGGGGGCGCGCCGGGGAGCTGTTTTTT. Protein sequence: CASSLGGRAGELFF.

This clonotype has more than one count but fewer than ten. The chain carries TRBV12-3 or TRBV12-4 and TRBJ1-6; D not certain. The CDR3 loop spans 14 amino acids. V shed 3 bases and J shed 10 bases, with 13 bases lying between them. CDR3 DNA: TGTGCCAGCAGTTTGGCTAGGGTAGGATCACCCCTCCACTTT. This sequence encodes CASSLARVGSPLHF.

This clonotype came up many times. The chain recombines TRBV7-9 with TRBJ1-1; D ambiguous. The germline gives CDR1 SEHNR, CDR2 FQNEAQ (reference sequence). Trimming cost V 0 bases and J 0 bases, with 8 bases left between them. CDR3 length equals 15 residues. CDR3 region: CASSLAAGLNTEAFF. CDR3 in DNA: TGTGCCAGCAGCTTAGCGGCAGGCCTGAACACTGAAGCTTTCTTT. Combining the CDR3 with reference TRBV7-9 and TRBJ1-1 gives the whole variable domain DTGVSQNPRHKITKRGQNVTFRCDPISEHNRLYWYRQTLGQGPEFLTYFQNEAQLEKSRLLSDRFSAERPKGSFSTLEIQRTEQGDSAMYLCASSLAAGLNTEAFFGQGTRLTVV.

J is TRBJ2-7 and V is TRBV5-1; 10 bases are a match to TRBD1. This CDR3 contains 15 residues. The ends lost 6 bases at V and 0 bases at J; junction bases unmatched: 6. Germline CDR1 SGHRS, CDR2 YFSETQ. The CDR3 protein is CASKRTGGSSYEQYF. The CDR3 nucleotides read TGCGCCAGCAAACGGACAGGGGGAAGCTCCTACGAGCAGTACTTC.

The V gene is TRBV7-9, the J gene TRBJ2-7; TRBD2 aligns across 9 bases. The CDR3 runs to 16 residues. V trimming: 3 bases; J trimming: 3 bases; junction bases outside the gene matches: 9. The germline V gene encodes CDR1 SEHNR and CDR2 FQNEAQ (reference sequence). CDR3 nucleotide sequence: TGTGCCAGCAGCTTTCGTCGTAGCGGGAGTTTCTACGAGCAGTACTTC. Translating gives CASSFRRSGSFYEQYF.

The chain joins TRBV5-1 to TRBJ1-5; 8 bases match TRBD1. The CDR3 length is 15 residues. Trimming cost V 4 bases and J 9 bases; bases outside gene matches: 12. Germline CDR1 reads SGHRS; CDR2 reads YFSETQ. CDR3 nucleotides: TGCGCCAGCAGCCCCGGACAGGGCCCGACGCGGCCCCAGCATTTT. It encodes CASSPGQGPTRPQHF.

The chain uses TRBV27 and TRBJ2-2; tentative D call: TRBD1 (6 bases). Trimming left V 6 bases short and J 6 bases short, with 14 bases between. Germline V gene sequence: CDR1 MNHEY, CDR2 SMNVEV (reference sequence). This CDR3 comprises 14 residues. CDR3 sequence (DNA): TGTGCCAGCAGCTATCAGGGGTTGCCCGGGGAGCTGTTTTTT. It yields the protein CASSYQGLPGELFF.